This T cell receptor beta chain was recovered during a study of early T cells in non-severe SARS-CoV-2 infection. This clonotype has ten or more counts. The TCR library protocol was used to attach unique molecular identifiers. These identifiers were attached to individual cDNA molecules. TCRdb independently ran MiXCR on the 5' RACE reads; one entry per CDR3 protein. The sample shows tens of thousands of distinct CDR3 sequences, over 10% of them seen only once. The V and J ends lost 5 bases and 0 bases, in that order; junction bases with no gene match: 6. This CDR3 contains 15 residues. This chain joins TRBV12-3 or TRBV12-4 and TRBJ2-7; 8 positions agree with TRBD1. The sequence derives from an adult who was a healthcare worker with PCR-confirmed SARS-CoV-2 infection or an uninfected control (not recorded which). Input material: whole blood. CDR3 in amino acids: CASSPRTGSSYEQYF. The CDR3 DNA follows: TGTGCCAGCAGTCCCCGGACAGGGAGCTCCTACGAGCAGTACTTC.